Listed below are T cell receptor beta chains from one sample, sequenced in a study of cytomegalovirus exposure and HLA in healthy donors. The assay was immunoSEQ multiplex PCR, and TCRdb's table has in-frame clones only and misses some. The sample consists of some 170,000 clones, about 88% of them appearing once. Sequencing was done on a sample of PBMCs. The receptors stem from a young woman in good health and CMV-seronegative. The CDR3 runs from the conserved cysteine through the conserved F or W. The order of the fields is J gene, clone size, V gene, D gene, CDR3 DNA, CDR3 protein. A D gene is named only where the DNA matches it firmly. Size is stated for part of the rows, as once, few or many counts, or as a class when the clone is expanded.

TRBJ1-2	NA	TRBV4-2	NA	TGTGCCAGCAGCCAAGAGCGGGGACTCTTATATGGCTACACCTTC	CASSQERGLLYGYTF
TRBJ2-5	NA	TRBV5-1	NA	TGCGCCAGCAGCGGACCCGGGACTCGCAAAGAGACCCAGTACTTC	CASSGPGTRKETQYF
TRBJ1-2	NA	TRBV14	NA	TGTGCCAGCAGCCAAGGGAGGGGCAGACATGGCTACACCTTC	CASSQGRGRHGYTF
TRBJ1-2	NA	TRBV7-8	NA	TGTGCCAGCAGCTTTAGTCGGGTCCCTAACTATGGCTACACCTTC	CASSFSRVPNYGYTF
TRBJ1-6	NA	TRBV5-1	TRBD1	TGCGCCAGCAGCGATGGACAGGGAAAGAATTCACCCCTCCACTTT	CASSDGQGKNSPLHF
TRBJ2-2	NA	TRBV19	TRBD2	TGTGCCAGTAGTGATAGCGGGAGGGCCTTCGTTCCCACCGGGGAGCTGTTTTTT	CASSDSGRAFVPTGELFF
TRBJ1-2	NA	TRBV29-1	TRBD1	TGCAGCGTTTTCTCATCAGGGGGCGGCTACACCTTC	CSVFSSGGGYTF
TRBJ1-1	NA	TRBV5-8	NA	TGTGCCAGCAGCTTGTCTTCGACTGAAGCTTTCTTT	CASSLSSTEAFF
TRBJ1-2	NA	TRBV11-2	NA	TGTGCCAGCAGCTTAGTGGGGGGGAACTATGGCTACACCTTC	CASSLVGGNYGYTF
TRBJ1-2	NA	TRBV5-5	NA	TGTGCCAGCAGCTCCTCGCTACCGTTGCAAGGCTACACCTTC	CASSSSLPLQGYTF
TRBJ1-2	NA	TRBV6-1	TRBD1	TGTGCCAGCATCGGGACAGGGGCCAACTATGGCTACACCTTC	CASIGTGANYGYTF
TRBJ2-3	once	TRBV9	TRBD1	TGTGCCAGCAGCGTAGGGGGGACAGGGGGCAGCGATACGCAGTATTTT	CASSVGGTGGSDTQYF
TRBJ2-3	NA	TRBV7-9	NA	TGTGCCAGCAGCTTACCGATAACGCCCCTAGCCCCGAGCACAGATACGCAGTATTTT	CASSLPITPLAPSTDTQYF
TRBJ2-2	NA	TRBV10-1	NA	TGCGCCAGCAGAGAGACGAGAAACACCGGGGAGCTGTTTTTT	CASRETRNTGELFF
TRBJ2-1	NA	TRBV28	NA	TGTGCCAGCCATTTAGGGTACGGGGGATTGGGTGAGCAGTTCTTC	CASHLGYGGLGEQFF
TRBJ2-1	NA	TRBV19	TRBD2	TGTGCCAGTAGTATGGGACTAGCCTTGGGGGACAATGAGCAGTTCTTC	CASSMGLALGDNEQFF
TRBJ1-2	once	TRBV30	TRBD1	TGTGCCTGGAGTGGAACAGGGGGCGGTGGCTACACCTTC	CAWSGTGGGGYTF
TRBJ2-2	NA	TRBV7-9	TRBD2	TGTGCCAGCAGCTTAAGCGGGAGGGCAGCCACCGGGGAGCTGTTTTTT	CASSLSGRAATGELFF
TRBJ1-2	NA	TRBV2	TRBD1	TGTGCCAGCAGGACAGGGGTCCTTAACTATGGCTACACCTTC	CASRTGVLNYGYTF
TRBJ2-2	NA	TRBV9	NA	TGTGCCAGCCACTTTTACTTGACAGCAAACACCGGGGAGCTGTTTTTT	CASHFYLTANTGELFF
TRBJ2-1	NA	TRBV4-2	NA	TGTGCCAGCAGCCAAGCCCTAGCGAGTTACAATGAGCAGTTCTTC	CASSQALASYNEQFF
TRBJ1-3	NA	TRBV7-6	TRBD1	TGTGCCAGCAGCTTTACAGGGACAGCTGGAAACACCATATATTTT	CASSFTGTAGNTIYF
TRBJ2-3	few	TRBV10-3	NA	TGTGCCATCAGGGAACTAGTTGCTGATACGCAGTATTTT	CAIRELVADTQYF
TRBJ2-2	NA	TRBV18	TRBD1	TGTGCCAGCTCACCATGGACAGGGAAAACCGGGGAGCTGTTTTTT	CASSPWTGKTGELFF
TRBJ2-3	NA	TRBV27	NA	TGTGCCAGCAGTCCTGGGATGGGAGGTACGCAGTATTTT	CASSPGMGGTQYF
TRBJ2-1	NA	TRBV4-1	NA	TGCGCCAGCAGCCCTCTTGTGAGGAATTACAATGAGCAGTTCTTC	CASSPLVRNYNEQFF
TRBJ2-1	NA	TRBV10-3	TRBD2	TGTGCCATCCTAGCGGGGGGCTCCTACAATGAGCAGTTCTTC	CAILAGGSYNEQFF
TRBJ2-5	NA	TRBV7-8	TRBD2	TGTGCCAGCAGCTTAGAGACGGGGGGGGAGACCCAGTACTTC	CASSLETGGETQYF
TRBJ2-5	NA	TRBV5-1	TRBD1	TGCGCCAGCAGCTCCCGGACAGGACGGATCCAAGAGACCCAGTACTTC	CASSSRTGRIQETQYF
TRBJ1-1	NA	TRBV9	TRBD1	TGTGCCAGCAGCGTAGCAGGGGGCCGGGCCACTGAAGCTTTCTTT	CASSVAGGRATEAFF
TRBJ2-3	NA	TRBV2	NA	TGTGCCAGCGCACCGCAGGGGGGCCTCACAGATACGCAGTATTTT	CASAPQGGLTDTQYF
TRBJ1-2	NA	TRBV7-9	TRBD1	TGTGCCAGCAGGTCAGGGGGACTCAGTGGCTACACCTTC	CASRSGGLSGYTF
TRBJ1-1	NA	TRBV7-9	TRBD1	TGTGCCAGCAGCTCGACCGGGACAGGGTGGAACACTGAAGCTTTCTTT	CASSSTGTGWNTEAFF
TRBJ2-1	NA	TRBV4-1	NA	TGCGCCAGCAGTCCCACAGGGCGTGAGCAGTTCTTC	CASSPTGREQFF
TRBJ1-4	NA	TRBV6-5	NA	TGTGCCACCCTGAAAGCGGGTGCTGGGGATGAAAAACTGTTTTTT	CATLKAGAGDEKLFF
TRBJ2-2	NA	TRBV7-2	NA	TGTGCCAGCAGCTATTCGACCGGGGAGCTGTTTTTT	CASSYSTGELFF
TRBJ2-1	NA	TRBV7-3	TRBD2	TGTGCCAGCAGCGCCCTAGGACTAGCGGGGAGTGAGCAGTTCTTC	CASSALGLAGSEQFF
TRBJ1-1	NA	TRBV7-6	NA	TGTGCCAGCAGCTTAGAAGGAAGGGGGAACACTGAAGCTTTCTTT	CASSLEGRGNTEAFF
TRBJ2-1	NA	TRBV4-3	NA	TGCGCCAGCAGCCAAGATCGAACGGGAACGCGATACAATGAGCAGTTCTTC	CASSQDRTGTRYNEQFF
TRBJ2-7	few	TRBV5-4	TRBD2	TGTGCCAGCAGCTCTACTAGCGGTTCCTACGAGCAGTACTTC	CASSSTSGSYEQYF
TRBJ2-1	NA	TRBV6-6	TRBD2	TGTGCCAGCAGTTACGGGACTAGCGGGTCTAACAATGAGCAGTTCTTC	CASSYGTSGSNNEQFF
TRBJ2-2	once	TRBV5-1	TRBD1	TGCGCCAGCAGTCAGACCGGGACAGGGTTTACCGGGGAGCTGTTTTTT	CASSQTGTGFTGELFF
TRBJ1-4	once	TRBV18	NA	TGTGCCAGCTCCCCTCAGACAGGACCTGGTGAAAAACTGTTTTTT	CASSPQTGPGEKLFF
TRBJ2-7	NA	TRBV11-3	NA	TGTGCCAGCAGCTTACCGGCCGGGGACGAGCAGTACTTC	CASSLPAGDEQYF